The rows below give T cell receptor beta chains drawn from one sample of a study of cytomegalovirus exposure and HLA in healthy donors. Sequencing was performed with immunoSEQ multiplex PCR; in TCRdb, only in-frame clones are kept and a portion is missing. This sample has some 97,000 clones, with approximately 81% found just once. The sequencing input was PBMCs. Every receptor here comes from a male donor in good health and CMV-seropositive. Each CDR3 is given with its conserved first and last residue. The D gene is left open where the match is weak. For some rows the clone size is stated as once, few or many, or as a class when expanded; others skip it.

CDR3 length	V gene	J gene	D gene	clone size	CDR3 DNA	CDR3 protein
15	TRBV29-1	TRBJ1-3	NA	NA	TGCAGCGTTTCGGGCGGGTATAGCTCTGGAAACACCATATATTTT	CSVSGGYSSGNTIYF
15	TRBV6-5	TRBJ1-2	NA	few	TGTGCCAGCAGTTACGCGTCAGGCCATAACTATGGCTACACCTTC	CASSYASGHNYGYTF
15	TRBV5-1	TRBJ2-1	TRBD1	once	TGCGCCAGCAGCCTTGGACAGGGGGGATACAATGAGCAGTTCTTC	CASSLGQGGYNEQFF
16	TRBV14	TRBJ2-3	TRBD2	NA	TGTGCCAGCAGCGACAGATTTCGGGGGGGCTCAGATACGCAGTATTTT	CASSDRFRGGSDTQYF
18	TRBV6-1	TRBJ2-3	NA	once	TGTGCCAGCAGTGAGAGCCCAGGGGGCGGGGGTAGTCCAGATACGCAGTATTTT	CASSESPGGGGSPDTQYF
15	TRBV30	TRBJ1-2	TRBD1	NA	TGTGCCTGGAGTCCCCCCAGGACAGGGATAGGTGGCTACACCTTC	CAWSPPRTGIGGYTF
14	TRBV5-1	TRBJ1-5	NA	NA	TGCGCCAGCAGCTTGGCTCCCGGGGATCAGCCCCAGCATTTT	CASSLAPGDQPQHF
13	TRBV5-1	TRBJ2-1	NA	NA	TGCGCCAGCAGCTGGGGGGACTACAATGAGCAGTTCTTC	CASSWGDYNEQFF
15	TRBV18	TRBJ1-5	TRBD1	NA	TGTGCCAGCTCTCCAATCGGACAGGGGAGTCAGCCCCAGCATTTT	CASSPIGQGSQPQHF
13	TRBV18	TRBJ2-7	NA	once	TGTGCCAGCTCATCGACTAGAGAGGACGAGCAGTACTTC	CASSSTREDEQYF
13	TRBV11-3	TRBJ1-1	TRBD1	few	TGTGCCAGCAAGAACAGGGGGAACACTGAAGCTTTCTTT	CASKNRGNTEAFF
16	TRBV7-6	TRBJ2-1	TRBD2	NA	TGTGCCAGCAGCTTAATAGCGGGGGGGGTCCCCGGTGAGCAGTTCTTC	CASSLIAGGVPGEQFF
15	TRBV2	TRBJ1-2	TRBD1	NA	TGTGCCAGCAGTGACTGGGACAGAAGTAACTATGGCTACACCTTC	CASSDWDRSNYGYTF
14	TRBV11-3	TRBJ1-3	NA	once	TGTGCCAGCAGCCCGGGAGGGGACGGAAACACCATATATTTT	CASSPGGDGNTIYF
13	TRBV2	TRBJ2-3	TRBD1	NA	TGTGCCAGTGGGGACAGGAACACAGATACGCAGTATTTT	CASGDRNTDTQYF
14	TRBV5-4	TRBJ1-2	NA	NA	TGTGCCAGCAGCGGCCTAGGGGCCGCCTATGGCTACACCTTC	CASSGLGAAYGYTF
11	TRBV20-1	TRBJ2-5	NA	NA	TGCAGTGCTAGCCAGCAAGAGACCCAGTACTTC	CSASQQETQYF
14	TRBV9	TRBJ1-3	TRBD1	NA	TGTGCCAGCAGCGGCGGGACAGCTGGAAACACCATATATTTT	CASSGGTAGNTIYF
14	TRBV5-8	TRBJ2-7	TRBD1	NA	TGTGCCAGCGGAAACAGGGGGCCAGGCTACGAGCAGTACTTC	CASGNRGPGYEQYF
14	TRBV11-2	TRBJ2-5	NA	NA	TGTGCCAGCAGCCCACACCCCAGGAAAGAGACCCAGTACTTC	CASSPHPRKETQYF
13	TRBV10-2	TRBJ2-5	NA	few	TGCGCCAGCAACCGGGACATTGAGGAGACCCAGTACTTC	CASNRDIEETQYF
16	TRBV4-3	TRBJ2-7	TRBD1	NA	TGCGCCAGCAGCCAAGATGGTGAGGGGACAGCAAATTCCCTGATCTTC	CASSQDGEGTANSLIF
15	TRBV9	TRBJ1-1	TRBD1	NA	TGTGCCAGCAGCTTTTCGACAGGGAGGAACACTGAAGCTTTCTTT	CASSFSTGRNTEAFF
14	TRBV19	TRBJ1-1	TRBD1	NA	TGTGCCAGCTCCCGGGGCCAGGGGGCCACTGAAGCTTTCTTT	CASSRGQGATEAFF
16	TRBV15	TRBJ2-1	NA	NA	TGTGCCACCAGCAGATGGGGCGGGGTTACTAACAATGAGCAGTTCTTC	CATSRWGGVTNNEQFF
16	TRBV7-2	TRBJ2-5	TRBD2	NA	TGTGCCAGCAGCCCTGGGACTAGCCGGATGGGTAAGACCCAGTACTTC	CASSPGTSRMGKTQYF
15	TRBV28	TRBJ2-3	NA	few	TGTGCCAGCAGGGTTAGGATGGGGCCCACAGATACGCAGTATTTT	CASRVRMGPTDTQYF
14	TRBV5-1	TRBJ1-2	NA	NA	TGCGCCAGCAGCTTGGCCGACGGAGGAGAGGTCTACACCTTC	CASSLADGGEVYTF
13	TRBV7-2	TRBJ1-1	TRBD1	NA	TGTGCCAGCGTCACTCGACAGGGATCTGAAGCTTTCTTT	CASVTRQGSEAFF
14	TRBV19	TRBJ2-7	NA	NA	TGTGCCAGCAGACCTCCGGGACACAACTACGAGCAGTACTTC	CASRPPGHNYEQYF
17	TRBV4-2	TRBJ2-1	TRBD2	NA	TGTGCCAGCAGCCAAGGGACTAGCGGGGGGTTCGACAATGAGCAGTTCTTC	CASSQGTSGGFDNEQFF
12	TRBV6-6	TRBJ1-5	NA	NA	TGTGCCAGCAGCCAACAGGGTCAGCCCCAGCATTTT	CASSQQGQPQHF
12	TRBV5-6	TRBJ2-3	NA	NA	TGTGCCAGCAGCCAGAGCACAGATACGCAGTATTTT	CASSQSTDTQYF
12	TRBV25-1	TRBJ1-2	NA	NA	TGTGCCAGCGGCGGGGTGGCGGGCGGCTACACCTTC	CASGGVAGGYTF
15	TRBV6-5	TRBJ1-6	NA	NA	TGTGCCAGCAGTTACTCGAGCAGGGGTAGAGGGGCATTCCACTTT	CASSYSSRGRGAFHF
13	TRBV25-1	TRBJ1-2	TRBD1	NA	TGTGCCAGCAGGGGACAGGGCGTCTATGGCTACACCTTC	CASRGQGVYGYTF
15	TRBV10-3	TRBJ2-5	TRBD1	NA	TGTGCCATCATAGGTTTTAGGGGGCCGGATGAGACCCAGTACTTC	CAIIGFRGPDETQYF
14	TRBV7-3	TRBJ2-5	TRBD1	NA	TGTGCCAGCAGCCTCGAAGGGGGACAGGAGACCCAGTACTTC	CASSLEGGQETQYF
12	TRBV6-1	TRBJ1-2	TRBD1	NA	TGTGCCAGCAAGTTAGCCGACAGGGGAGACACCTTC	CASKLADRGDTF
13	TRBV29-1	TRBJ1-2	TRBD1	NA	TGCAGCGTGACAGGGGGCGCCTCCCTAGGCTACACCTTC	CSVTGGASLGYTF
15	TRBV7-2	TRBJ2-7	NA	once	TGTGCCAGCAGCTTAGGAAACTCTAATACCTACGAGCAGTACTTC	CASSLGNSNTYEQYF
14	TRBV28	TRBJ1-3	TRBD1	few	TGTGCCAGCAACTCTTGGCCAGGGGGGAACACCATATATTTT	CASNSWPGGNTIYF
14	TRBV7-2	TRBJ2-1	TRBD1	NA	TGTGCCAGCAGCTATCGGACAGGGGGAGGTGAGCAGTTCTTC	CASSYRTGGGEQFF
15	TRBV5-1	TRBJ1-3	NA	NA	TGCGCCAGCAGCTTGGGACAGACCTCTGGAAACACCATATATTTT	CASSLGQTSGNTIYF
15	TRBV7-9	TRBJ2-5	TRBD2	NA	TGTTCCAGCAGCTTAGAGCGGGGGATCCAAGAGAGCCAGTACTTC	CSSSLERGIQESQYF
13	TRBV19	TRBJ2-5	NA	NA	TGTGCCAGTAGTTTATCTCCCCCGGAGACCCAGTACTTC	CASSLSPPETQYF
12	TRBV6-1	TRBJ1-5	NA	few	TGTGCCAGCTCCGGGGACAATCAGCCCCAGCATTTT	CASSGDNQPQHF
12	TRBV18	TRBJ2-7	TRBD1	NA	TGTGCCAGCTCAGCACAGGGGGCAGGGCAGTACTTC	CASSAQGAGQYF
13	TRBV27	TRBJ2-1	NA	few	TGTGCCAGCAGTTTATTTTCGGGAAATGAGCAGTTCTTC	CASSLFSGNEQFF
14	TRBV5-1	TRBJ1-1	TRBD1	NA	TGCGCCAGCAGCTTTGCAGGGGGACGTACTGAAGCTTTCTTT	CASSFAGGRTEAFF
13	TRBV9	TRBJ1-2	NA	NA	TGTGCCAGCAGCGCGGGGGGGGCGGATGGCTACACCTTC	CASSAGGADGYTF
14	TRBV7-8	TRBJ1-6	TRBD1	NA	TGTGCCAGCACCCCAGGGGGCAGTTATTCACCCCTCCACTTT	CASTPGGSYSPLHF
14	TRBV2	TRBJ1-5	TRBD1	NA	TGTGCCAGCAGTGAGGGACAGGGTTATCAGCCCCAGCATTTT	CASSEGQGYQPQHF
14	TRBV7-2	TRBJ1-5	TRBD1	NA	TGTGCCAGCAGCCGACAGGGGGCGCGTGAGCCCCAGCATTTT	CASSRQGAREPQHF
13	TRBV30	TRBJ2-2	TRBD1	NA	TGTGCCTGGGGACAGGGGTACACCGGGGAGCTGTTTTTT	CAWGQGYTGELFF
13	TRBV27	TRBJ2-7	NA	NA	TGTGCCAGCAGTTTCTCCCCTTCCTACGAGCAGTACTTC	CASSFSPSYEQYF
17	TRBV5-1	TRBJ1-1	TRBD1	few	TGCGCCAGCAGCTTGAGGACAGGGGCACGACTAAACACTGAAGCTTTCTTT	CASSLRTGARLNTEAFF